This T cell receptor beta chain was obtained from a study of blood T cells in healthy people across ages. Together with a sample-barcoded 5' primer, a J-beta primer mix was included in a second PCR lasting about 7 to 11 cycles. Through a template-switch adaptor with 12 random nucleotides, each cDNA molecule received a tag. TCRdb re-derived calls from the 5' RACE reads in MiXCR, one entry per CDR3 protein. The sample holds hundreds of thousands of distinct CDR3 sequences, around 28% seen once. This CDR3 spans 15 amino acids. Per the germline V gene, CDR1 is LGHDT and CDR2 is YNNKEL (reference sequence). V dropped 4 bases and J dropped 7 bases, with 19 bases sitting between them.

The TCR comes from an elderly woman in good health. Material for sequencing was blood. The chain employs TRBV3-1 and TRBJ1-2; a possible D gene is TRBD1 (6 bases). The CDR3 DNA reads as TGTGCCAGCAGCCTATCTGGGGGGCGCGCGGGTGGCTACACCTTC. Encoded protein: CASSLSGGRAGGYTF.